This TCR beta chain was documented in a study of T cell responses to AZD1222 COVID-19 vaccine (dated by TCRdb to the early 2020s). Context from the whole study: AZD1222 recipients whose second dose came at about 4 weeks and those whose second dose came at about 12 weeks were combined into one group, since spike-specific TCR depth and breadth did not differ between the two schedules. TCR sequencing covered over 230 trial participants: roughly 200 given two doses of AZD1222 and approximately 26 given two doses of MenACWY control vaccine. Trial participants were enrolled by age into subgroups of 18-55, 56-69 and 70-plus years, and roughly 150, 30 and 60 TCR-sequenced participants, respectively, were included in these subgroups.

The germline V gene encodes CDR1 LNHDA and CDR2 SQIVND (reference sequence). The CDR3 measures 16 amino acids from cysteine to phenylalanine. This entry keeps only the CDR3 DNA: 48 bases, framed from base 1. Germline trimming amounts to 9 bases on V and 3 bases on J, with 14 as the count of junction bases outside the gene matches. Read against the paper, the sample's time point label means: baseline before first vaccination. Samples from vaccinated people were obtained from the UK trials COV001 and COV002, which included a single-blind randomized controlled phase 2/3 trial of AZD1222 (ChAdOx1 nCoV-19) in healthy adults. Trial participant PBMC samples were collected at day 0 and day 28 after the second dose for TCRbeta chain sequencing. This clone was recorded a few times. What antigen it recognizes has not been identified. No base quality information exists; no much larger clone differs at one position.

The CDR3 regions of human TCRbeta chains were subjected to immunosequencing. In the source study's methods: Repertoire TCRs were checked for matches against a reference library of SARS-CoV-2-specific TCRs that had been generated using the MIRA antigen-specificity platform. Breadth was defined as the fraction of unique TCRs that were SARS-CoV-2-associated. Depth was defined as the fraction of total T cells that were SARS-CoV-2-associated. Using the MIRA data, every spike-specific TCR was mapped to the spike region that the TCR reacted to and assigned to either a CD4 or a CD8 class. Log10-transformed breadth and depth values were compared by one-way ANOVA with Sidak's multiple comparisons tests. Entries here come from immuneACCESS through TCRdb and include only in-frame sequences with V and J called. Some clones fail to appear in such tables; in the studies checked, an unresolved V gene covers under half of the shortfall, and the cause of the remainder is unknown. The V and J calls and clone size were taken over from that table, and D and trimming were inferred from the DNA. A total of nearly 90,000 clones appear in this sample, roughly 88% of them only once. Clones ranked in the top ten supply 4.5% to 6% of the sample.

Points the paper makes about the study in general: Reportedly, almost half of the unique spike-specific TCRs recognized epitopes lying outside the regions that are mutated in the B.1.351 and B.1.1.7 variants. Participants were mostly white British, with more females than males. The authors suggested clonal diversity may have been underestimated. In the small 56-69-year group, the increase in depth fell short of significance, most likely because of low power. CD4 TCRs associated with the vaccine covered the entire spike protein, and the dominant responses were in regions 160-218 and 743-854. Conclusions about previously exposed vaccinees were limited because only a handful of AZD1222 recipients were SARS-CoV-2 seropositive at baseline. After two AZD1222 doses, spike-specific TCR breadth and depth were significantly higher than at day 0 and than in MenACWY recipients. Because no samples from the day 14 peak response were available, repertoires could be characterized only after the peak T cell response.

The sequence was obtained from an adult in good health. The sample in question was peripheral blood, obtained on day 0 of AZD1222 vaccination. The chain is assembled from TRBV19 and TRBJ1-5, with TRBD1 matching 7 junction bases. CDR3 sequence: CASLARRQGFNQPQHF. The DNA reads as follows: TGTGCCAGCCTAGCCAGAAGACAGGGTTTCAATCAGCCCCAGCATTTT.